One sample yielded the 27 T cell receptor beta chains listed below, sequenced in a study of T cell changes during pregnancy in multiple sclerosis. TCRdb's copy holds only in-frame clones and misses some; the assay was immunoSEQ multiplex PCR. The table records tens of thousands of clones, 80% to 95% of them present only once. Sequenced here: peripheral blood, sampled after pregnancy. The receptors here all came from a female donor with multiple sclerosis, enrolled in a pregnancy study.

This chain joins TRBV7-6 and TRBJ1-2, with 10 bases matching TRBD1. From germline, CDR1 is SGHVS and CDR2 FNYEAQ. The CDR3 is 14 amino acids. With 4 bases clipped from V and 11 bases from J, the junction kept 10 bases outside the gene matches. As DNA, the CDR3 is TGTGCCAGCAGCTCCTTATGGACAGGGGGGGTTTACACCTTC. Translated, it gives CASSSLWTGGVYTF.

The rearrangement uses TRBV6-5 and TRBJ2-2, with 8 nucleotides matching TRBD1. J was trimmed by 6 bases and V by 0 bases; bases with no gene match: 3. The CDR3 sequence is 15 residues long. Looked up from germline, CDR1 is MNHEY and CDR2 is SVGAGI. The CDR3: CASSYSTGAAGELFF. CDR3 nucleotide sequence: TGTGCCAGCAGTTACTCGACAGGGGCGGCCGGGGAGCTGTTTTTT.

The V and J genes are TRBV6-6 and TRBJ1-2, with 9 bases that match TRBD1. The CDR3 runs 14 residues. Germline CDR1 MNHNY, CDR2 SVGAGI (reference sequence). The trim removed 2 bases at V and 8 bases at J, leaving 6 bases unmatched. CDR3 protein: CASSYVQGAGGYTF. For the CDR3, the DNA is TGTGCCAGCAGTTACGTACAGGGGGCTGGCGGCTACACCTTC.

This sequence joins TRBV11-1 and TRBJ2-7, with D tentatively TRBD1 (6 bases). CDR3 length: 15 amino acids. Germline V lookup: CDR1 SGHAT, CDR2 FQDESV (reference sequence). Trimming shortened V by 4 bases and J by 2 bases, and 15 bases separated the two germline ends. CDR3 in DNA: TGTGCCAGCAGCTACCAGGGGCCACTAACCTACGAGCAGTACTTC. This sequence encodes CASSYQGPLTYEQYF.

The CDR3 sequence: CASSLGRIQGNTEAFF. DNA of the CDR3: TGTGCCAGCAGCTTAGGAAGAATTCAGGGCAACACTGAAGCTTTCTTT. The genes are TRBV7-2 and TRBJ1-1; possibly TRBD1 for D (5 bases). Between the trimmed V and J ends, which lost 1 base and 2 bases, there was a span of 14 bases. The germline V gene encodes CDR1 SGHTA and CDR2 FQGNSA. The CDR3 loop spans 16 amino acids.

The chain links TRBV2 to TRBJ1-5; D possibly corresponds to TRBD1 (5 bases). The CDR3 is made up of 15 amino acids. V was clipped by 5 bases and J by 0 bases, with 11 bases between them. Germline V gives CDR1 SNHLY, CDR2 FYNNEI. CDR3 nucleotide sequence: TGTGCCAGCAGTAGACAGTTCAATAGCAATCAGCCCCAGCATTTT. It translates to CASSRQFNSNQPQHF.

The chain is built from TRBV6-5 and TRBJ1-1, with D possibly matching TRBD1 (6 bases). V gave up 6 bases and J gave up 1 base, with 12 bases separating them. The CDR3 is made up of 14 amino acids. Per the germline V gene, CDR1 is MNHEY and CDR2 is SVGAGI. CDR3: CASRQGTSNTEAFF. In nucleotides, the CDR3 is TGTGCCAGCAGGCAAGGGACATCGAACACTGAAGCTTTCTTT.

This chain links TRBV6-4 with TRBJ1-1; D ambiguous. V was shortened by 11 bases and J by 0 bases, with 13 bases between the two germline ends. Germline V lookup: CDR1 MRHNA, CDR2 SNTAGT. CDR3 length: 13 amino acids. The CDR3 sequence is CASSSNLNTEAFF. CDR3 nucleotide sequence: TGTGCCTCGAGTTCAAACCTGAACACTGAAGCTTTCTTT.

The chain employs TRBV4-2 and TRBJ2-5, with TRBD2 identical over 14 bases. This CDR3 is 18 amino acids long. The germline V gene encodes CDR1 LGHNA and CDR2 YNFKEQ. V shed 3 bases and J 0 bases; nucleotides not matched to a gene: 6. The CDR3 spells CASSQGTSGGPYQETQYF. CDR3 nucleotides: TGTGCCAGCAGCCAGGGGACTAGCGGGGGCCCGTACCAAGAGACCCAGTACTTC.

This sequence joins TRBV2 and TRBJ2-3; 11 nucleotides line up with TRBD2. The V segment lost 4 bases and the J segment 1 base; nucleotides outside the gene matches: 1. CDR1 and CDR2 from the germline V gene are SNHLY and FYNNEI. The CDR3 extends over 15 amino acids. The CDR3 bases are TGTGCCAGCAGTGTAGCGGGGGGGGGCACAGATACGCAGTATTTT. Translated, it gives CASSVAGGGTDTQYF.

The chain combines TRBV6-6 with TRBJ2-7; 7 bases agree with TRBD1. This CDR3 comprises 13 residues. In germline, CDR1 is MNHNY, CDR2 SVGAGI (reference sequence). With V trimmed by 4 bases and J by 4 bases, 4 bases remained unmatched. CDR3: CASSSGTVYEQYF. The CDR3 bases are TGTGCCAGCAGTTCCGGGACAGTATACGAGCAGTACTTC.

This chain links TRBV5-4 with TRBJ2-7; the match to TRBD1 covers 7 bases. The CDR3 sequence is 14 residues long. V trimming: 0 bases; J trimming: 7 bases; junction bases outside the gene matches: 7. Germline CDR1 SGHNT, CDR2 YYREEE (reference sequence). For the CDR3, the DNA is TGTGCCAGCAGCTTGGGCGTACAGGGGCTGGAGCAGTACTTC. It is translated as CASSLGVQGLEQYF.

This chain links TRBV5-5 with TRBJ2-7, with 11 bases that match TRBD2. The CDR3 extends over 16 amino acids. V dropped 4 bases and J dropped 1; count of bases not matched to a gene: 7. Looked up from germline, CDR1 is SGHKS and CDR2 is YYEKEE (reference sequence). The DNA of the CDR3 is TGTGCCAGCAGCCCGAGGACTAGCGGGTCATCCTACGAGCAGTACTTC. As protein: CASSPRTSGSSYEQYF.

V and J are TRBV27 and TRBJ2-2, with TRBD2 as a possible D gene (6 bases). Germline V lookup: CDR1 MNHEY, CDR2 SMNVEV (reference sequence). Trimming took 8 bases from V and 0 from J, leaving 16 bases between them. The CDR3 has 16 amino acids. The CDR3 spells CASRLDAGTNTGELFF. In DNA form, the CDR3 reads TGTGCCAGCCGTCTCGATGCGGGGACGAACACCGGGGAGCTGTTTTTT.

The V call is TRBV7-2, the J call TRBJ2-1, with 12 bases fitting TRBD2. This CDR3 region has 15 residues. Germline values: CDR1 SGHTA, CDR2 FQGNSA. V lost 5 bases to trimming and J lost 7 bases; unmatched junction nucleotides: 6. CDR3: CASSPRLAGANEQFF. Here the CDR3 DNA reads TGTGCCAGCAGCCCTAGACTAGCGGGGGCGAATGAGCAGTTCTTC.

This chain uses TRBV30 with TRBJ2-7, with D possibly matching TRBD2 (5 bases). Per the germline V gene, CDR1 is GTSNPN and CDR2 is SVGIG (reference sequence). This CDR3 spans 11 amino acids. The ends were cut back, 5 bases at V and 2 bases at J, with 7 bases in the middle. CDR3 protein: CAWGGPYEQYF. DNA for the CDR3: TGTGCCTGGGGCGGGCCCTACGAGCAGTACTTC.

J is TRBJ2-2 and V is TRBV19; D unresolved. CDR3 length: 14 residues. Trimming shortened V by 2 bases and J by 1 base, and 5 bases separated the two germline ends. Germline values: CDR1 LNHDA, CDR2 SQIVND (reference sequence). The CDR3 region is CASSILRNTGELFF. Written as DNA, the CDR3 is TGTGCCAGTAGTATACTGAGGAACACCGGGGAGCTGTTTTTT. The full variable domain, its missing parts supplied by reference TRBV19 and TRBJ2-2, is DGGITQSPKYLFRKEGQNVTLSCEQNLNHDAMYWYRQDPGQGLRLIYYSQIVNDFQKGDIAEGYSVSREKKESFPLTVTSAQKNPTAFYLCASSILRNTGELFFGEGSRLTVL.

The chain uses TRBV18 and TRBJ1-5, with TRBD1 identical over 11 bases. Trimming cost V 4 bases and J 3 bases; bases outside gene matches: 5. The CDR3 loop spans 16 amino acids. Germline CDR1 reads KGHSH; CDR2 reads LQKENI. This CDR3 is CASSLGTGGSNQPQHF. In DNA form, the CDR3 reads TGTGCCAGCTCACTGGGGACAGGGGGTTCCAATCAGCCCCAGCATTTT.

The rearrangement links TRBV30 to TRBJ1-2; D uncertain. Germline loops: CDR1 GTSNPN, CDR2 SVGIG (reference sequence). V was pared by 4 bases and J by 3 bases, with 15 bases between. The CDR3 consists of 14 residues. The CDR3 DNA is TGTGCCTGGACTTCGGTTGCGTTCCACTATGGCTACACCTTC. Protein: CAWTSVAFHYGYTF. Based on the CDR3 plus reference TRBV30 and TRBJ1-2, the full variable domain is SQTIHQWPATLVQPVGSPLSLECTVEGTSNPNLYWYRQAAGRGLQLLFYSVGIGQISSEVPQNLSASRPQDRQFILSSKKLLLSDSGFYLCAWTSVAFHYGYTFGSGTRLTVV.

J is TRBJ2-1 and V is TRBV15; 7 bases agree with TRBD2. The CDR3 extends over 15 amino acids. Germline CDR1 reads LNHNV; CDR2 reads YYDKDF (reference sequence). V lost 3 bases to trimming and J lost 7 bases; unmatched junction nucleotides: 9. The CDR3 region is CATSRGGGQSNEQFF. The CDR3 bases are TGTGCCACCAGCAGGGGGGGAGGGCAGTCGAATGAGCAGTTCTTC. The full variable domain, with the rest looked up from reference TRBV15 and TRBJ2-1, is DAMVIQNPRYQVTQFGKPVTLSCSQTLNHNVMYWYQQKSSQAPKLLFHYYDKDFNNEADTPDNFQSRRPNTSFCFLDIRSPGLGDTAMYLCATSRGGGQSNEQFFGPGTRLTVL.

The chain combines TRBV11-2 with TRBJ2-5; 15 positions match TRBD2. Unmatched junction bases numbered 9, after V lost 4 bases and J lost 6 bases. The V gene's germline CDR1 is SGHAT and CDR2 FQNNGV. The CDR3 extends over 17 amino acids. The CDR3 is CASSSWTSGGGIQTQYF. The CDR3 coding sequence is TGTGCCAGCAGCTCCTGGACTAGCGGGGGGGGAATTCAGACCCAGTACTTC. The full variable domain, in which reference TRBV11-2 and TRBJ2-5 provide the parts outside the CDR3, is EAGVAQSPRYKIIEKRQSVAFWCNPISGHATLYWYQQILGQGPKLLIQFQNNGVVDDSQLPKDRFSAERLKGVDSTLKIQPAKLEDSAVYLCASSSWTSGGGIQTQYFGPGTRLLVL.

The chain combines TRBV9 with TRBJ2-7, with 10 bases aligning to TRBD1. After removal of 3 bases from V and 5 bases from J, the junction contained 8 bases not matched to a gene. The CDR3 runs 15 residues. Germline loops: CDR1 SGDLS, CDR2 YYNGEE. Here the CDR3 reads CASSGWGTGVDEQYF. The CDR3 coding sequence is TGTGCCAGCAGCGGATGGGGGACAGGGGTTGACGAGCAGTACTTC.

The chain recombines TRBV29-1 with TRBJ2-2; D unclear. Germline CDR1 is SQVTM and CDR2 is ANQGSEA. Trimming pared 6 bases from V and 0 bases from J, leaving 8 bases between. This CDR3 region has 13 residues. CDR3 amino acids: CSVRQSNTGELFF. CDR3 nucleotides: TGCAGCGTGAGGCAGTCGAACACCGGGGAGCTGTTTTTT.

CDR3 sequence: CASSDGETGGVYSNQPQHF. CDR3 DNA sequence: TGTGCCAGCAGTGATGGGGAGACAGGGGGGGTTTATAGCAATCAGCCCCAGCATTTT. This chain joins TRBV2 and TRBJ1-5; 9 positions match TRBD1. The CDR3 is made up of 19 amino acids. J gave up 0 bases and V 3 bases, and 12 bases lay outside the gene matches. Germline CDR1 and CDR2: SNHLY and FYNNEI. Full variable domain (outside the CDR3, taken from reference TRBV2 and TRBJ1-5): EPEVTQTPSHQVTQMGQEVILRCVPISNHLYFYWYRQILGQKVEFLVSFYNNEISEKSEIFDDQFSVERPDGSNFTLKIRSTKLEDSAMYFCASSDGETGGVYSNQPQHFGDGTRLSIL.

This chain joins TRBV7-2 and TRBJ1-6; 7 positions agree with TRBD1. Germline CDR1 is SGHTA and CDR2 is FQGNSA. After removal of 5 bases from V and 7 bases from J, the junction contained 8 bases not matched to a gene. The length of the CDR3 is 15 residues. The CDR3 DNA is TGTGCCAGCAGCAGAGGGACAGCGCTCAATTCACCCCTCCACTTT. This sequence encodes CASSRGTALNSPLHF. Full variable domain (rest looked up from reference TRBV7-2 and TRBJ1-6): GAGVSQSPSNKVTEKGKDVELRCDPISGHTALYWYRQSLGQGLEFLIYFQGNSAPDKSGLPSDRFSAERTGGSVSTLTIQRTQQEDSAVYLCASSRGTALNSPLHFGNGTRLTVT.

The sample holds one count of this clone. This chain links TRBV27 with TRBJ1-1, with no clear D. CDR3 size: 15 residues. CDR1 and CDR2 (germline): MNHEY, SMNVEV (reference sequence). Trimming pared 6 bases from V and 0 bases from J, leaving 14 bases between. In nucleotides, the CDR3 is TGTGCCAGCAGCCCCTTGGGCGGGCTGAACACTGAAGCTTTCTTT. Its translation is CASSPLGGLNTEAFF.

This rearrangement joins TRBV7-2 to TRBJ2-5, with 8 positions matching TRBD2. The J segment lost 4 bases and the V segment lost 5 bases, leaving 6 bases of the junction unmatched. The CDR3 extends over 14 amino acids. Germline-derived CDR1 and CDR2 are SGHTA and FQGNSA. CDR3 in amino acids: CASSQNGGGETQYF. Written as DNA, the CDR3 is TGTGCCAGCAGCCAAAACGGGGGGGGAGAGACCCAGTACTTC.